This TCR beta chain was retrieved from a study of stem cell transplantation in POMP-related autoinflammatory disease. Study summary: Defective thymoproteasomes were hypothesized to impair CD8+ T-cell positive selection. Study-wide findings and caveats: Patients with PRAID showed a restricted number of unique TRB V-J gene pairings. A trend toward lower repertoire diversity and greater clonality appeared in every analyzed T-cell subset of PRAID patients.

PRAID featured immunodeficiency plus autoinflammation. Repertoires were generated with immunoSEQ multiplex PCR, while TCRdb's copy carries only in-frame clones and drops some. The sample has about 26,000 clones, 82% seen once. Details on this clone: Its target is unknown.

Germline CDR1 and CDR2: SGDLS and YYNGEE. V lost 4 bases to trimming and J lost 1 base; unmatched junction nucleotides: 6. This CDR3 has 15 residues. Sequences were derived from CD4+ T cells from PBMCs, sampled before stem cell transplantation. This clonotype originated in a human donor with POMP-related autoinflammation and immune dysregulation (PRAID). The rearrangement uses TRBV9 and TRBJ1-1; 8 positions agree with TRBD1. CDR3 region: CASSPRTGRNTEAFF. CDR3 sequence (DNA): TGTGCCAGCAGCCCCAGGACAGGGAGGAACACTGAAGCTTTCTTT.